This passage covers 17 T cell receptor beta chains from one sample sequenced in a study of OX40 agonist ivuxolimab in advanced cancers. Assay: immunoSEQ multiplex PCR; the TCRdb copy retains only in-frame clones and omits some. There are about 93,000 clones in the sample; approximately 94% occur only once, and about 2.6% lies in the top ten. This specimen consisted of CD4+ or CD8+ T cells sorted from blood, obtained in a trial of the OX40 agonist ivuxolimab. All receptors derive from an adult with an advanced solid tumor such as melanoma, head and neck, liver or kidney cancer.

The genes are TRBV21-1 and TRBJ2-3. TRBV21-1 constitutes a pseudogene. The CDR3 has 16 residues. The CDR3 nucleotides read TGTGCCAGCACTCCCCGACAGCGGCGCGGCACAGATACGCAGTATTTT. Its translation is CASTPRQRRGTDTQYF.

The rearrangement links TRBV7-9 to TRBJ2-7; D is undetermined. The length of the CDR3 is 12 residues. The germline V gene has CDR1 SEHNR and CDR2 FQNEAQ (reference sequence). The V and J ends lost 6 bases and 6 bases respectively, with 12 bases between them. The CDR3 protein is CASSPGRVEQYF. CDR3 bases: TGTGCCAGCAGTCCAGGCCGGGTCGAGCAGTACTTC.

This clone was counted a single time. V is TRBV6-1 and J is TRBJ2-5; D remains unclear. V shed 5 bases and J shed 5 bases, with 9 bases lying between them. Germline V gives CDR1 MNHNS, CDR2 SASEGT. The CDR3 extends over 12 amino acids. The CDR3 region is CASSLSYETQYF. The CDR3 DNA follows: TGTGCCAGCAGTCTGAGCTATGAGACCCAGTACTTC.

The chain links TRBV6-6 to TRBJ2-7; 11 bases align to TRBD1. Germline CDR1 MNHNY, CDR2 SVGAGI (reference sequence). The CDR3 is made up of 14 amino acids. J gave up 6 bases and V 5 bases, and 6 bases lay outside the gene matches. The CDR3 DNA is TGTGCCAGCAGTACTCGGACAGGGGGCTTCGAGCAGTACTTC. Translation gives CASSTRTGGFEQYF.

The CDR3 DNA follows: TGTGCCAGCCACGAATGGACAGGGAACACTGAAGCTTTCTTT. Translation gives CASHEWTGNTEAFF. V gene TRBV14 combines with J gene TRBJ1-1; 7 bases line up with TRBD1. CDR1 and CDR2 from the germline V gene are SGHDN and FVKESK. The CDR3 loop spans 14 amino acids. V dropped 8 bases and J dropped 1; count of bases not matched to a gene: 7.

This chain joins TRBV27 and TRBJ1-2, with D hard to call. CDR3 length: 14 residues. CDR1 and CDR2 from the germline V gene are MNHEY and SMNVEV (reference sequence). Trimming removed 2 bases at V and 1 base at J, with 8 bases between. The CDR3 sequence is CASSLNPDNYGYTF. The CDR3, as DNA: TGTGCCAGCAGTTTAAATCCAGATAACTATGGCTACACCTTC.

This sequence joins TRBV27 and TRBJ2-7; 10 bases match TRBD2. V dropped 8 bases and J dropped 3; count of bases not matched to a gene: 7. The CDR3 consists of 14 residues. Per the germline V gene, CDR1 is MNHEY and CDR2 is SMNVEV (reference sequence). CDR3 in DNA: TGTGCCAGCGGGCTAGCGGGGGCCAACTACGAGCAGTACTTC. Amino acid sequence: CASGLAGANYEQYF.

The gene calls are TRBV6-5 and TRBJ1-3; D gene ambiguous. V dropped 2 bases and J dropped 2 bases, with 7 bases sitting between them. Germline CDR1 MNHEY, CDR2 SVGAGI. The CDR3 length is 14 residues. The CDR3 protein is CASSYSLTGNTIYF. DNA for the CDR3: TGTGCCAGCAGTTACAGCTTGACTGGAAACACCATATATTTT.

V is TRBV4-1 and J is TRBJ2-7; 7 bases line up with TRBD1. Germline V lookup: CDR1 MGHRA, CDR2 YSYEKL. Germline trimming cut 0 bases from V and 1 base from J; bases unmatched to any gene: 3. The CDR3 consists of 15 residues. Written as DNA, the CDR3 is TGCGCCAGCAGCCAAGAAGGGACAGTTTCCTACGAGCAGTACTTC. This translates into CASSQEGTVSYEQYF.

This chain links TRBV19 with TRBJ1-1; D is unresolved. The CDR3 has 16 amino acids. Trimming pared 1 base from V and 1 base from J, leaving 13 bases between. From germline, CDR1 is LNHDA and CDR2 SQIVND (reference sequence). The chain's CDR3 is CASSIGSDGKNTEAFF. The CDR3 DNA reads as TGTGCCAGTAGTATAGGTTCGGACGGCAAGAACACTGAAGCTTTCTTT.

The CDR3 DNA reads as TGTGCCAGCAGCTGGGGTGAAGACAATGAGCAGTTCTTC. It yields the protein CASSWGEDNEQFF. J is TRBJ2-1 and V is TRBV5-6, with unresolved D. Trimming removed 3 bases at V and 5 bases at J, with 9 bases between. The CDR3 sequence is 13 residues long. Germline V gene sequence: CDR1 SGHDT, CDR2 YYEEEE.

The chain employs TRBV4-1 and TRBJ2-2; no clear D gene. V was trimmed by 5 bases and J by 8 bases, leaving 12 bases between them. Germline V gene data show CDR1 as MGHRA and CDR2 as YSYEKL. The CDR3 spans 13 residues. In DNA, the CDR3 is TGCGCCAGCAGCTCTACCGGAAGAGGGGAGCTGTTTTTT. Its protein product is CASSSTGRGELFF.

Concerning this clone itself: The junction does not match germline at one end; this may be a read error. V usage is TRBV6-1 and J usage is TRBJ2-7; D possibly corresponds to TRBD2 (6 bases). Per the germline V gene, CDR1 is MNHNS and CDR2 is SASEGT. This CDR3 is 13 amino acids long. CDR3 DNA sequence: TGTGCCAGCAGTCCTAGCGTAGCCTACGAGCAGTGCTTC. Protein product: CASSPSVAYEQCF.

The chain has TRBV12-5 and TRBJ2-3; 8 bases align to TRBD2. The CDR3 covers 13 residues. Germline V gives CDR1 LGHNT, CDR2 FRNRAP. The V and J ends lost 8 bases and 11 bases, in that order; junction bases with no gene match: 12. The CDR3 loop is CASWDSGDLGQYF. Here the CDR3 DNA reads TGTGCTAGTTGGGATAGCGGGGACCTCGGGCAGTATTTT.

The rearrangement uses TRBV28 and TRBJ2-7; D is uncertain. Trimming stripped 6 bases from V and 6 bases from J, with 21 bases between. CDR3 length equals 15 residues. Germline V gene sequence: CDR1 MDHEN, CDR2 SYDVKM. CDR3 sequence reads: CASSRERLRPLEQYF. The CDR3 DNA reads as TGTGCCAGCAGCCGCGAGCGACTGAGGCCACTCGAGCAGTACTTC.

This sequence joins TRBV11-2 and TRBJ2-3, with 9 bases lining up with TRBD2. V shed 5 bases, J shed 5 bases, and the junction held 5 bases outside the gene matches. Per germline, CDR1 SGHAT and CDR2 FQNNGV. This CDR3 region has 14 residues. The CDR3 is CASSNSGGGDTQYF. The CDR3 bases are TGTGCCAGCAGCAATAGCGGGGGTGGAGATACGCAGTATTTT.

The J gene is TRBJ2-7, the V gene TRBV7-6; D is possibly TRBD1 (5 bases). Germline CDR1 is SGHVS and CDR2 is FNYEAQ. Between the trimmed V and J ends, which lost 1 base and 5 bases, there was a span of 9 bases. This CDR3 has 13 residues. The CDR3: CASSLGQGDEQYF. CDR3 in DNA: TGTGCCAGCAGCTTAGGTCAGGGTGACGAGCAGTACTTC. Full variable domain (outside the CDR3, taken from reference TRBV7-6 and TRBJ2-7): GAGVSQSPRYKVTKRGQDVALRCDPISGHVSLYWYRQALGQGPEFLTYFNYEAQQDKSGLPNDRFSAERPEGSISTLTIQRTEQRDSAMYRCASSLGQGDEQYFGPGTRLTVT.